These 19 T cell receptor beta chains originate from one sample sequenced in a study of Ad26.COV2.S vaccination and SARS-CoV-2 variants. Libraries were prepared by immunoSEQ multiplex PCR; TCRdb keeps only in-frame clonotypes and omits some of them. Of about 100,000 clones in the sample, 80% are singletons; the top ten hold 17%. The sequencing used peripheral blood, collected after recovery from COVID-19. Receptor source: a human donor who had recovered from COVID-19.

This clone has a handful of counts. This chain joins TRBV6-2 or TRBV6-3 and TRBJ1-6, with D maybe TRBD1 (5 bases). V lost 2 bases to trimming and J lost 14 bases, with 10 bases between them. CDR3 length: 12 amino acids. The germline gives CDR1 MNHEY, CDR2 SVGEGT. CDR3 bases: TGTGCCAGCAGTTACCCACGAGGGGCCCTCCACTTT. It encodes CASSYPRGALHF.

The V call is TRBV18, the J call TRBJ2-3; 8 bases fit TRBD2. V lost 1 base, J lost 1 base, and 4 bases stayed unmatched. The germline CDR1 and CDR2 sequences are KGHSH and LQKENI. This CDR3 contains 16 residues. The CDR3 loop reads CASSPLSGGGTDTQYF. The CDR3 DNA reads as TGTGCCAGCTCACCACTGTCGGGGGGGGGCACAGATACGCAGTATTTT.

The rearrangement uses TRBV27 and TRBJ1-1, with D possibly being TRBD1 (6 bases). From germline, CDR1 is MNHEY and CDR2 SMNVEV (reference sequence). CDR3 length equals 15 residues. V shed 2 bases and J shed 4 bases, with 14 bases lying between them. The CDR3 protein is CASSLVQDSTTEAFF. The DNA of the CDR3 is TGTGCCAGCAGTTTAGTACAGGACAGTACCACTGAAGCTTTCTTT.

The genes are TRBV5-1 and TRBJ1-6; D unresolved. The CDR3 totals 15 residues. V shed 0 bases and J shed 6 bases, with 10 bases lying between them. The germline gives CDR1 SGHRS, CDR2 YFSETQ. The CDR3 protein is CASSLETASNSPLHF. The DNA of the CDR3 is TGCGCCAGCAGCTTGGAAACAGCTTCTAATTCACCCCTCCACTTT.

The V call is TRBV7-9, the J call TRBJ2-5, with 12 bases aligning to TRBD1. Per germline, CDR1 SEHNR and CDR2 FQNEAQ (reference sequence). Trimming removed 1 base from V and 4 bases from J; junction bases left unmatched: 4. The length of the CDR3 is 16 residues. The CDR3 bases are TGTGCCAGCAGCTTAGGGAGGGACAGGGGGCGAGAGACCCAGTACTTC. Residues: CASSLGRDRGRETQYF.

The J gene is TRBJ2-7, the V gene TRBV30, with 7 bases matching TRBD1. Germline values: CDR1 GTSNPN, CDR2 SVGIG (reference sequence). The CDR3 runs 13 residues. The ends lost 5 bases at V and 6 bases at J; junction bases unmatched: 10. The CDR3 loop is CAWEKKGGAEQYF. The DNA of the CDR3 is TGTGCCTGGGAAAAGAAAGGGGGCGCCGAGCAGTACTTC.

The chain employs TRBV6-5 and TRBJ1-5; 7 bases are shared with TRBD1. The junction had 4 bases not matched to a gene; V was cut back by 8 bases and J by 6 bases. Germline V lookup: CDR1 MNHEY, CDR2 SVGAGI. CDR3 length: 12 amino acids. CDR3 bases: TGTGCCAGCGGACAGGCTCGTCAGCCCCAGCATTTT. Translated, it gives CASGQARQPQHF.

The rearrangement links TRBV5-4 to TRBJ2-1; 14 nucleotides agree with TRBD2. CDR1 is SGHNT and CDR2 is YYREEE in the germline V gene (reference sequence). The junction had 8 bases not matched to a gene; V was cut back by 4 bases and J by 8 bases. The CDR3 consists of 16 residues. The CDR3 reads CASSQNGLAGGHEQFF. CDR3 DNA sequence: TGTGCCAGCAGCCAAAACGGACTAGCGGGGGGCCATGAGCAGTTCTTC.

The chain has TRBV5-1 and TRBJ2-1; 8 positions match TRBD1. The CDR3 has 17 amino acids. Germline V gene sequence: CDR1 SGHRS, CDR2 YFSETQ. The ends lost 0 bases at V and 4 bases at J; junction bases unmatched: 9. CDR3 region: CASSLAVDRDTYNEQFF. The CDR3 coding sequence is TGCGCCAGCAGCTTGGCCGTGGACAGGGACACATACAATGAGCAGTTCTTC.

The rearrangement joins TRBV3-1 (or the pseudogene TRBV3-2) to TRBJ1-3; no clear D. CDR1 LGHDT and CDR2 YNNKEL come from the germline V gene (reference sequence). The CDR3 has 15 amino acids. V dropped 5 bases and J dropped 0 bases, with 11 bases sitting between them. The CDR3 DNA follows: TGTGCCAGCAGCAACGCCGCATCCTCTGGAAACACCATATATTTT. It encodes CASSNAASSGNTIYF.

This chain joins TRBV12-3 or TRBV12-4 and TRBJ2-5; the D gene is possibly TRBD1 (6 bases). V gave up 6 bases and J gave up 7 bases, with 12 bases separating them. The CDR3 length is 12 residues. The CDR3 region is CASRRTEGTQYF. The CDR3 DNA follows: TGTGCCAGCAGACGGACAGAAGGGACCCAGTACTTC.

The CDR3 loop reads CASSQTYEQYF. The DNA for the CDR3 is TGTGCCAGCAGCCAAACCTACGAGCAGTACTTC. This rearrangement joins TRBV6-2 or TRBV6-3 to TRBJ2-7, with no clear D. There are 11 residues in the CDR3. CDR1 and CDR2 (germline): MNHEY, SVGEGT. The ends were cut back, 6 bases at V and 2 bases at J, with 5 bases in the middle.

Concerning this clone: At the DNA level, this CDR3 is encoded by other sequences in the same sample as well. The chain is built from TRBV19 and TRBJ1-1; 9 bases match TRBD1. Trimming at V came to 5 bases and at J to 5 bases, leaving 3 bases not matched to a gene. CDR3 length: 13 amino acids. Germline lookup yields CDR1 LNHDA and CDR2 SQIVND (reference sequence). The CDR3 region is CASSRQGDTEAFF. The DNA for the CDR3 is TGTGCCAGTAGTCGACAGGGGGATACTGAAGCTTTCTTT.

The chain couples TRBV7-2 to TRBJ1-5; 9 bases line up with TRBD1. Trimming at V came to 5 bases and at J to 7 bases, leaving 6 bases not matched to a gene. The CDR3 has 14 amino acids. Germline CDR1 reads SGHTA; CDR2 reads FQGNSA. The CDR3 coding sequence is TGTGCCAGCAGCCCTCGGGACAGGGCCCAGCCCCAGCATTTT. This gives the protein CASSPRDRAQPQHF. Combining the CDR3 with reference TRBV7-2 and TRBJ1-5 gives the whole variable domain GAGVSQSPSNKVTEKGKDVELRCDPISGHTALYWYRQSLGQGLEFLIYFQGNSAPDKSGLPSDRFSAERTGGSVSTLTIQRTQQEDSAVYLCASSPRDRAQPQHFGDGTRLSIL.

This sequence joins TRBV2 and TRBJ2-1; 10 bases are a match to TRBD2. V shed 4 bases, J shed 6 bases, and the junction held 6 bases outside the gene matches. This CDR3 is built from 15 residues. Looked up from germline, CDR1 is SNHLY and CDR2 is FYNNEI. CDR3 amino acids: CASSGGLAGVNEQFF. CDR3 sequence (DNA): TGTGCCAGCAGTGGTGGCCTAGCGGGGGTCAATGAGCAGTTCTTC.

V and J are TRBV3-1 (or the pseudogene TRBV3-2) and TRBJ2-1, with TRBD2 matching 13 bases. Germline V lookup: CDR1 LGHDT, CDR2 YNNKEL (reference sequence). V lost 1 base and J lost 9; bases outside the gene matches: 6. This CDR3 contains 16 residues. CDR3 protein: CASSQVLAGGRGEQFF. CDR3 coding DNA: TGTGCCAGCAGCCAAGTACTAGCGGGGGGGCGAGGTGAGCAGTTCTTC.

The J gene is TRBJ1-3, the V gene TRBV5-1; a possible D gene is TRBD1 (6 bases). V was pared by 2 bases and J by 4 bases, with 13 bases between. The CDR3 consists of 15 residues. Germline lookup yields CDR1 SGHRS and CDR2 YFSETQ. The CDR3 loop is CASSLWGGQGNTIYF. In DNA, the CDR3 is TGCGCCAGCAGCTTATGGGGGGGCCAAGGAAACACCATATATTTT.

The gene calls are TRBV10-3 and TRBJ1-1; a possible D gene is TRBD1 (6 bases). V was trimmed by 11 bases and J by 0 bases, leaving 16 bases between them. Looked up from germline, CDR1 is ENHRY and CDR2 is SYGVKD. The CDR3 totals 14 residues. DNA of the CDR3: TGTGCCTCACGTGGCGGGACAATGAACACTGAAGCTTTCTTT. Translating gives CASRGGTMNTEAFF.

The chain combines TRBV19 with TRBJ1-6; no clear D. V lost 7 bases to trimming and J lost 2 bases, with 6 bases between them. This CDR3 comprises 13 residues. CDR1 is LNHDA, CDR2 SQIVND, per germline (reference sequence). The CDR3 sequence: CASKATYNSPLHF. For the CDR3, the DNA is TGTGCCAGTAAAGCCACCTATAATTCACCCCTCCACTTT.